The rows below give T cell receptor beta chains drawn from one sample of a study of T cell repertoires in cytomegalovirus infection. TCRdb re-analysed the reads in MiXCR, keeping a single row per CDR3 protein. The table shows around 800,000 distinct CDR3 sequences, with 30% to 35% occurring only once. No cognate antigen is known for these TCRs. The sample in question was cultured CD8+ T cells from PBMCs, obtained from culture after CMV antigen stimulation. Every receptor here comes from a human donor in good health (CMV status not recorded). Some clones in this sample may be carry-over from other donors' samples. The CDR3 runs from the conserved cysteine through the conserved F or W. Fields, in order: J gene, V gene, D gene, clone size, CDR3 protein, CDR3 DNA. D genes are given only for firm matches. Only part of the rows carry a size: once, few, many, or a class if the clone is expanded.

>TRBJ1-5|TRBV7-8|NA|many
CASSLVRTSNQPQHF
TGTGCCAGCAGCTTAGTAAGGACAAGCAATCAGCCCCAGCATTTT
>TRBJ1-4|TRBV27|NA|once
CASSRHILNEKLFF
TGTGCCAGCAGCCGACATATCCTTAATGAAAAACTGTTTTTT
>TRBJ1-1|TRBV19|NA|few
CASSTPRLLNTEAFF
TGTGCCAGTAGTACCCCGCGACTACTGAACACTGAAGCTTTCTTT
>TRBJ1-2|TRBV29-1|NA|NA
CSVDLFQGLETSDYYGYTF
TGCAGCGTGGACCTGTTTCAGGGACTGGAGACTTCAGACTACTATGGCTACACCTTC
>TRBJ2-5|TRBV6-5|TRBD2|many
CASSYGLAGYQETQYF
TGTGCCAGCAGTTACGGGCTAGCGGGGTACCAAGAGACCCAGTACTTC
>TRBJ1-1|TRBV7-2|TRBD1|many
CASSLETFRGRNTEAFF
TGTGCCAGCAGCTTAGAAACTTTCAGGGGGCGGAACACTGAAGCTTTCTTT
>TRBJ2-4|TRBV13|NA|many
CASSLSIEWNIQYF
TGTGCCAGCAGCTTATCGATCGAGTGGAACATTCAGTACTTC
>TRBJ1-2|TRBV2|NA|NA
CASEGKGGGYGYTF
TGTGCCAGCGAGGGAAAGGGTGGAGGCTATGGCTACACCTTC
>TRBJ2-1|TRBV4-1|NA|few
CASSQVMAVGVEQFF
TGTGCCAGCAGCCAAGTAATGGCGGTCGGGGTCGAGCAGTTCTTC
>TRBJ1-4|TRBV5-1|NA|NA
CASSLEGRLEKLFF
TGCGCCAGCAGCTTGGAAGGCCGTTTAGAAAAACTGTTTTTT
>TRBJ2-3|TRBV4-2|TRBD1|many
CASSQEGGPDTQYF
TGTGCCAGCAGCCAAGAAGGGGGCCCAGATACGCAGTATTTT
>TRBJ2-3|TRBV7-2|NA|many
CASSPRRGRELDTQYF
TGTGCCAGCAGCCCCCGGCGGGGGCGGGAACTTGATACGCAGTATTTT
>TRBJ1-1|TRBV6-6|NA|few
CASRIAMNTEAFF
TGTGCCAGCAGAATAGCCATGAACACTGAAGCTTTCTTT
>TRBJ2-3|TRBV10-3|NA|NA
CAISGVTGLLDTQYF
TGTGCCATCAGTGGTGTAACAGGGTTGCTGGATACGCAGTATTTT
>TRBJ1-5|TRBV27|NA|NA
CASSLSYKTLRSNQPQHF
TGTGCCAGCAGTTTATCCTACAAGACTCTCCGTAGCAATCAGCCCCAGCATTTT
>TRBJ2-7|TRBV7-8|NA|few
CASSFGTYNYEQYF
TGTGCCAGCAGCTTCGGGACTTATAACTACGAGCAGTACTTC
>TRBJ1-2|TRBV24-1|TRBD1|few
CATSATGGQGYTF
TGTGCCACCAGTGCGACAGGGGGGCAGGGCTACACCTTC
>TRBJ2-7|TRBV10-1|NA|NA
CASSDPDEDEQYF
TGCGCCAGCAGTGACCCTGACGAGGACGAGCAGTACTTC
>TRBJ2-5|TRBV24-1|NA|NA
CATSDFGDSGETQYF
TGTGCCACCAGTGATTTTGGGGACTCGGGGGAGACCCAGTACTTC
>TRBJ2-5|TRBV20-1|NA|few
CSAREWGETQYF
TGCAGTGCTAGAGAGTGGGGGGAGACCCAGTACTTC
>TRBJ1-5|TRBV5-6|NA|few
CASSLLDQGGQPQHF
TGTGCCAGCAGCTTACTGGATCAGGGTGGTCAGCCCCAGCATTTT
>TRBJ2-1|TRBV20-1|TRBD2|few
CSARKTSRPYNEQFF
TGCAGTGCTAGGAAGACTAGCAGACCTTACAATGAGCAGTTCTTC
>TRBJ2-1|TRBV27|NA|NA
CASGSGAGVNNEQFF
TGTGCCAGCGGTTCGGGGGCGGGGGTAAACAATGAGCAGTTCTTC
>TRBJ1-1|TRBV7-6|NA|NA
CASSLPEREAEAFF
TGTGCCAGCAGCTTACCAGAGCGGGAGGCTGAAGCTTTCTTT